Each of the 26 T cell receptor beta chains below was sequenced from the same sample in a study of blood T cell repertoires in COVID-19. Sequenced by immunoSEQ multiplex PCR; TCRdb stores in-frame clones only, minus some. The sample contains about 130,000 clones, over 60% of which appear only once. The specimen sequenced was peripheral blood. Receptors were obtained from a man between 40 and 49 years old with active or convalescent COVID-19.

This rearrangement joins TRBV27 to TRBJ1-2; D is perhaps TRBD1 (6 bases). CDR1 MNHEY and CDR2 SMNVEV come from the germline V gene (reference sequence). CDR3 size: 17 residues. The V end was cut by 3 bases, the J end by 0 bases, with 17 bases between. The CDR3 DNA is TGTGCCAGCAGTTTCTGGGACACCGGTAGGGCTAACTATGGCTACACCTTC. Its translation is CASSFWDTGRANYGYTF.

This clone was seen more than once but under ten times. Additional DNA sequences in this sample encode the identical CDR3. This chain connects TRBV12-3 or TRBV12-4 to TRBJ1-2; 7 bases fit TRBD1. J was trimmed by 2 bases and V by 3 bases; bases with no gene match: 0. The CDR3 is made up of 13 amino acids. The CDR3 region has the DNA TGTGCCAGCAGTTTGGACAGGAACTATGGCTACACCTTC. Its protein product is CASSLDRNYGYTF.

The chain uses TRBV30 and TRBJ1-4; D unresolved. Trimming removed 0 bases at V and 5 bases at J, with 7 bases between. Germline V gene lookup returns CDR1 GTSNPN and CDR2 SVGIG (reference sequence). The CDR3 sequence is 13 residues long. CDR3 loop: CAWSVALNEKLFF. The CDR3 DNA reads TGTGCCTGGAGTGTTGCACTCAATGAAAAACTGTTTTTT. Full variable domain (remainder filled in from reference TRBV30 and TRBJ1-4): SQTIHQWPATLVQPVGSPLSLECTVEGTSNPNLYWYRQAAGRGLQLLFYSVGIGQISSEVPQNLSASRPQDRQFILSSKKLLLSDSGFYLCAWSVALNEKLFFGSGTQLSVL.

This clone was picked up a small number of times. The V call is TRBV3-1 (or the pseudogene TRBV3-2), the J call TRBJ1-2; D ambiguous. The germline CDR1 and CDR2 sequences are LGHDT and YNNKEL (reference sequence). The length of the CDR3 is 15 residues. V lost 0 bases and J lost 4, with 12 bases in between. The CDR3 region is CASSQDAYMPYGYTF. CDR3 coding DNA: TGTGCCAGCAGCCAAGATGCCTATATGCCCTATGGCTACACCTTC.

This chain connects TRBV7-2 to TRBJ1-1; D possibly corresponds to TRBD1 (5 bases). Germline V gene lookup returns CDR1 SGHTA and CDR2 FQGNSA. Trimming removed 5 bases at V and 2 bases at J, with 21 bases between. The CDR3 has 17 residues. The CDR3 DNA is TGTGCCAGCAGCCTCCGGACACCCTTCTTCACAAACACTGAAGCTTTCTTT. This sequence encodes CASSLRTPFFTNTEAFF.

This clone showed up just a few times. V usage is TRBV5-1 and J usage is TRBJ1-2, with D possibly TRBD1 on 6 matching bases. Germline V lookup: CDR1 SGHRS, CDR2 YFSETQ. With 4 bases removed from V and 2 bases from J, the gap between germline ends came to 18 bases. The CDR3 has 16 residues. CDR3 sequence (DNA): TGCGCCAGCAGCATCTCTACCGGGACACCAAACTATGGCTACACCTTC. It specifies CASSISTGTPNYGYTF. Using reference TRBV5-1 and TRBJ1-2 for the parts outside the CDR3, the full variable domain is KAGVTQTPRYLIKTRGQQVTLSCSPISGHRSVSWYQQTPGQGLQFLFEYFSETQRNKGNFPGRFSGRQFSNSRSEMNVSTLELGDSALYLCASSISTGTPNYGYTFGSGTRLTVV.

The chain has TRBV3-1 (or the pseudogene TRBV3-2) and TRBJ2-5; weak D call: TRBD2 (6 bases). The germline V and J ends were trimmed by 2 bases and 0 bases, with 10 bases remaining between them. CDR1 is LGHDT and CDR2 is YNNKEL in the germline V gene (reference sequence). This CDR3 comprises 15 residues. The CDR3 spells CASSQSPGDQETQYF. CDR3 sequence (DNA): TGTGCCAGCAGCCAATCGCCGGGAGACCAAGAGACCCAGTACTTC.

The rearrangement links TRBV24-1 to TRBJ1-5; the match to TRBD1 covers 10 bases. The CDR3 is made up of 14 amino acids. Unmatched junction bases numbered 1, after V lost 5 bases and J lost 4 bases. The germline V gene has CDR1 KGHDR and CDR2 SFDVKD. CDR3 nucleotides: TGTGCCACCAGTGGGGGACAGGGGAATCAGCCCCAGCATTTT. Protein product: CATSGGQGNQPQHF.

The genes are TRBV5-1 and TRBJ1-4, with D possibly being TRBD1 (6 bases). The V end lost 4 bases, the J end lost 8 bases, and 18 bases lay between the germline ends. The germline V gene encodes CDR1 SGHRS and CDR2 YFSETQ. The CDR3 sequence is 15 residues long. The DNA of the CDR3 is TGCGCCAGCAGCCTTACAGGGATAATAGGGGAAAAACTGTTTTTT. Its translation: CASSLTGIIGEKLFF.

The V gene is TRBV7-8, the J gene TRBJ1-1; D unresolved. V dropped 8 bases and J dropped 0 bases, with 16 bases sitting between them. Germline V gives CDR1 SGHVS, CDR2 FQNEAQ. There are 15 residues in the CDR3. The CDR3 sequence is CASAPGPHVNTEAFF. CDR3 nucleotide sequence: TGTGCCAGCGCCCCAGGCCCCCATGTGAACACTGAAGCTTTCTTT.

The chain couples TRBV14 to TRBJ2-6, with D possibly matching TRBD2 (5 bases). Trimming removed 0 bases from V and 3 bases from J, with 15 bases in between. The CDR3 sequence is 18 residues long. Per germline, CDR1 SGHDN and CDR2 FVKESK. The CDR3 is CASSQEVEGVVGANVLTF. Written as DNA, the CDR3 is TGTGCCAGCAGCCAAGAGGTCGAGGGAGTGGTTGGGGCCAACGTCCTGACTTTC.

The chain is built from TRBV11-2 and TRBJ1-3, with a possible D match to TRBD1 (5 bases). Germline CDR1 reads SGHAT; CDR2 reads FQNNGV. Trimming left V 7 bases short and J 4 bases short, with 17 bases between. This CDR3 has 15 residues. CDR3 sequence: CASTSVTGPGNTIYF. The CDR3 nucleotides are TGTGCCAGCACCTCGGTCACAGGTCCGGGAAACACCATATATTTT.

The CDR3 region is CAISGTGGSTEAFF. Written as DNA, the CDR3 is TGTGCCATTTCCGGGACAGGGGGCAGCACTGAAGCTTTCTTT. The chain joins TRBV10-3 to TRBJ1-1, with 12 bases that match TRBD1. Per germline, CDR1 ENHRY and CDR2 SYGVKD. This CDR3 has 14 amino acids. V shed 9 bases and J 4 bases; nucleotides not matched to a gene: 6.

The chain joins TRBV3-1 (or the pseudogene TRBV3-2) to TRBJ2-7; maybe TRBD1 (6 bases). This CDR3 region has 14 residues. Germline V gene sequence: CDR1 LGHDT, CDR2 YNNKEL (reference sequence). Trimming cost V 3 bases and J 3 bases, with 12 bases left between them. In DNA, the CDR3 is TGTGCCAGCAGCCACAGGACAGCCGACTACGAGCAGTACTTC. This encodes CASSHRTADYEQYF.

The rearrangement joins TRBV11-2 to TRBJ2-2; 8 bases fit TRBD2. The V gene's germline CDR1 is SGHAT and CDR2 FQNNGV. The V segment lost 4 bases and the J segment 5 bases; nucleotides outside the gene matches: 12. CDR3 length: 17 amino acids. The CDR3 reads CASSSLEVAGRTGELFF. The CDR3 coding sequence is TGTGCCAGCAGCTCCCTCGAGGTAGCGGGGCGGACCGGGGAGCTGTTTTTT.

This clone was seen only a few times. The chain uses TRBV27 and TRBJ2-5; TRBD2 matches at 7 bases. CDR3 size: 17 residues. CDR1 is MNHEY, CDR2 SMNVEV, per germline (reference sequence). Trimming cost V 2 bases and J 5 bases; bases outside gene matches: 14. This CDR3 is CASSLKSSGWGGETQYF. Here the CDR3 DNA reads TGTGCCAGCAGTTTAAAGTCTAGCGGTTGGGGTGGGGAGACCCAGTACTTC.

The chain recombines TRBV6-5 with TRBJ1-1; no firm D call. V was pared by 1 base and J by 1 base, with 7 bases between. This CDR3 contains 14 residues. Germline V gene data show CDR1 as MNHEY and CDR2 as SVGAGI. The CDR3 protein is CASSYWAGNTEAFF. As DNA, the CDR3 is TGTGCCAGCAGTTACTGGGCGGGGAACACTGAAGCTTTCTTT.

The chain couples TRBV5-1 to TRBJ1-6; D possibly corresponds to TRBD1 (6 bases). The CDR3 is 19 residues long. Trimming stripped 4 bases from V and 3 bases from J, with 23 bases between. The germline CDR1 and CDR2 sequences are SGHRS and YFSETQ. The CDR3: CASSPGGGLNLGYNSPLHF. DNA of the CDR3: TGCGCCAGCAGCCCGGGAGGGGGACTGAACCTGGGCTATAATTCACCCCTCCACTTT.

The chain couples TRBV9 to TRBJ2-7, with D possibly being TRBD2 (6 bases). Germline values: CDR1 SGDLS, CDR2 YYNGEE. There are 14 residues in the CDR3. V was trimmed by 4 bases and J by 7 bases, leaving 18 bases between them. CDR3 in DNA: TGTGCCAGCAGCTATCGGGACTGGGGTGGGGAGCAGTACTTC. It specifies CASSYRDWGGEQYF.

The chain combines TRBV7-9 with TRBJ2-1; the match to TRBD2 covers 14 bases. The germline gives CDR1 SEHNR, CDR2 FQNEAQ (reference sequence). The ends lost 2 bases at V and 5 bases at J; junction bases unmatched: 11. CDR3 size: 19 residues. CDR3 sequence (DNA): TGTGCCAGCAGCTTACGGGGACTAGCGGGAGTTCCGGTCCACAATGAGCAGTTCTTC. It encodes CASSLRGLAGVPVHNEQFF.

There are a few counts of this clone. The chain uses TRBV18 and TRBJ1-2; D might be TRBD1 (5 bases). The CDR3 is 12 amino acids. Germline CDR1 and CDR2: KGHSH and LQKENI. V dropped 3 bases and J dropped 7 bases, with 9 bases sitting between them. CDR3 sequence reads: CASSPTGGGYTF. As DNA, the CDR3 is TGTGCCAGCTCACCTACCGGGGGTGGCTACACCTTC.

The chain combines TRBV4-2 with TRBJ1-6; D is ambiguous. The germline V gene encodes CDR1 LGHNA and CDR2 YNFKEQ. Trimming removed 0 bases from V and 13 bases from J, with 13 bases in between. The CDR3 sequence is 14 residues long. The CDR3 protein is CASSQDERELPLHF. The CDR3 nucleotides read TGTGCCAGCAGCCAAGACGAGCGGGAGTTGCCCCTCCACTTT.

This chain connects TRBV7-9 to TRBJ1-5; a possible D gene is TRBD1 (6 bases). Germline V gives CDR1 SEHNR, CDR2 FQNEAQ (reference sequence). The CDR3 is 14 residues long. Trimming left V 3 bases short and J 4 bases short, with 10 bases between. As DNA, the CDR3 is TGTGCCAGCAGCTTCCCGGGACAAAATCAGCCCCAGCATTTT. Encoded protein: CASSFPGQNQPQHF. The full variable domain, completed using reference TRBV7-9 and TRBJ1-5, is DTGVSQNPRHKITKRGQNVTFRCDPISEHNRLYWYRQTLGQGPEFLTYFQNEAQLEKSRLLSDRFSAERPKGSFSTLEIQRTEQGDSAMYLCASSFPGQNQPQHFGDGTRLSIL.

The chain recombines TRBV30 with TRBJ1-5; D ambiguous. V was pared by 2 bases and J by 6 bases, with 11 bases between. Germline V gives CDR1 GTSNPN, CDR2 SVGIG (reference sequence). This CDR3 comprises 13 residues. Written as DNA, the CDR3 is TGTGCCTGGAGTACTGGCGGGATTCAGCCCCAGCATTTT. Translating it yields CAWSTGGIQPQHF.

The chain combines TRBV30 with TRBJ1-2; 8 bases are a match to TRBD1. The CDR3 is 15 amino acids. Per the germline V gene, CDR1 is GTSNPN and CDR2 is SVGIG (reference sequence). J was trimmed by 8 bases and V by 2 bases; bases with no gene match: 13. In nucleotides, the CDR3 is TGTGCCTGGAGTTCGGGACAGGCCCAGATGAGGGGCTACACCTTC. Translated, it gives CAWSSGQAQMRGYTF. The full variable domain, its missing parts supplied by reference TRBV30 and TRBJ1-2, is SQTIHQWPATLVQPVGSPLSLECTVEGTSNPNLYWYRQAAGRGLQLLFYSVGIGQISSEVPQNLSASRPQDRQFILSSKKLLLSDSGFYLCAWSSGQAQMRGYTFGSGTRLTVV.

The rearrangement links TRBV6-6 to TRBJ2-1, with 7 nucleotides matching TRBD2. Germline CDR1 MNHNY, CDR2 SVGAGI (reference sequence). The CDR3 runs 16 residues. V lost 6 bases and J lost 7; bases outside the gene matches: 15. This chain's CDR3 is CASRSLRDPGGNEQFF. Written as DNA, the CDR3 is TGTGCCAGCAGAAGCCTAAGAGACCCGGGAGGAAATGAGCAGTTCTTC.